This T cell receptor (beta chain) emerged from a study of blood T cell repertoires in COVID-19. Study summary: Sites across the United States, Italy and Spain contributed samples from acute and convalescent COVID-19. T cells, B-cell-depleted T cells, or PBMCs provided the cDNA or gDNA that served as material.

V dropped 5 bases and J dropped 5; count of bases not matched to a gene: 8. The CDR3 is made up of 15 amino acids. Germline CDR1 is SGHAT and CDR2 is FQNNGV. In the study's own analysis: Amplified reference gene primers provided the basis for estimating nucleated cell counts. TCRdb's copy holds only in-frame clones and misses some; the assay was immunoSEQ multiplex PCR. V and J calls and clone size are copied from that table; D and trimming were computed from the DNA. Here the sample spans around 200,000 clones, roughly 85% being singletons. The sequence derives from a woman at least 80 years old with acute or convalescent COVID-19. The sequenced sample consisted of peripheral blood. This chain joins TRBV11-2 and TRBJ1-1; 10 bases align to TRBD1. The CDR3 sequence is CASSAGTGAFTEAFF. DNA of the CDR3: TGTGCCAGCAGCGCGGGGACAGGGGCTTTTACTGAAGCTTTCTTT.